This T cell receptor beta chain derives from a study of monozygotic twins with inflammatory bowel disease. Germline loops: CDR1 DFQATT, CDR2 SNEGSKA (reference sequence). CDR3 length: 16 residues. TCRdb reprocessed the 5' RACE reads and reports one entry per CDR3 protein, with no DNA. The data show 160,000 or so distinct CDR3 sequences, and the top ten clones hold roughly 2.3%. Sequencing input: blood. V usage is TRBV20-1 and J usage is TRBJ1-6. The source of this sequence is a human donor with ulcerative colitis or Crohn's disease, or a healthy co-twin of an affected twin (not recorded which). CDR3: CSAREVRTSSDSPLHF.